The 14 T cell receptor beta chains below all came from one sample that was sequenced in a study of vaccination and CD4 T cells after COVID-19. Sequenced with the Oncomine TCR Beta short-read assay was DNA taken from cultured CD4+ T cells. Each CDR3 protein gets one entry after TCRdb re-called the PCR reads with MiXCR. The sample lists roughly 13,000 distinct CDR3 sequences; 50% were seen once. Treatment indicated: approximately 9-day PBMC culture with coronavirus spike peptide pools or control peptides (ViraFEST assay). Antigen specificity for these receptors is unknown. Sequencing was carried out using CD4+ T cells from blood, cultured in vitro. The receptors derive from a human donor who had recovered from COVID-19.

V and J are TRBV2 and TRBJ1-5; tentative D call: TRBD1 (5 bases). This CDR3 is 15 amino acids long. The germline V gene encodes CDR1 SNHLY and CDR2 FYNNEI. The V gene lost 6 bases and the J gene lost 3 bases, with 15 bases spanning the gap. DNA of the CDR3: TGTGCCAGCAGCCCGGACGGCAGGGCCAATCAGCCCCAGCATTTT. This encodes CASSPDGRANQPQHF. Full variable domain (remainder filled in from reference TRBV2 and TRBJ1-5): EPEVTQTPSHQVTQMGQEVILRCVPISNHLYFYWYRQILGQKVEFLVSFYNNEISEKSEIFDDQFSVERPDGSNFTLKIRSTKLEDSAMYFCASSPDGRANQPQHFGDGTRLSIL.

The V call is TRBV12-3 or TRBV12-4, the J call TRBJ2-2; 16 bases map to TRBD2. Losses at the gene ends were 6 bases for V and 4 bases for J; bases not matched to a gene: 8. This CDR3 comprises 18 residues. The chain's CDR3 is CASRPGTSGGGATGELFF. The DNA of the CDR3 is TGTGCCAGCAGACCCGGGACTAGCGGGGGGGGGGCCACCGGGGAGCTGTTTTTT.

In its sample, this clonotype was seen a few times. J is TRBJ1-5 and V is TRBV6-1; D call uncertain. Germline CDR1 MNHNS, CDR2 SASEGT. The CDR3 length is 15 residues. Between the trimmed V and J ends, which lost 1 base and 2 bases, there was a span of 9 bases. CDR3 in DNA: TGTGCCAGCAGTGAAGGTTCCAGCGGCAATCAGCCCCAGCATTTT. Its translation: CASSEGSSGNQPQHF.

A single count supports this clonotype. The V and J genes are TRBV6-1 and TRBJ1-2; 9 bases fit TRBD1. CDR3 length equals 16 residues. Germline values: CDR1 MNHNS, CDR2 SASEGT. V trimming: 5 bases; J trimming: 2 bases; junction bases outside the gene matches: 9. The CDR3 sequence: CASSPAGTGLNYGYTF. CDR3 in DNA: TGTGCCAGCAGTCCGGCCGGGACAGGGCTGAACTATGGCTACACCTTC.

The gene calls are TRBV11-2 and TRBJ1-5, with D possibly TRBD1 on 5 matching bases. This CDR3 is 13 amino acids long. V dropped 4 bases and J dropped 6 bases, with 10 bases sitting between them. The germline CDR1 and CDR2 sequences are SGHAT and FQNNGV. For the CDR3, the DNA is TGTGCCAGCAGCTGGGGGGGAGGTCAGCCCCAGCATTTT. This sequence encodes CASSWGGGQPQHF.

V and J are TRBV28 and TRBJ1-1, with D unresolved. Trimming shortened V by 10 bases and J by 1 base, and 19 bases separated the two germline ends. The V gene's germline CDR1 is MDHEN and CDR2 SYDVKM. There are 15 residues in the CDR3. The CDR3 DNA reads TGTGCCACCACTTTACCGTCGCTGGGGAACACTGAAGCTTTCTTT. Translation: CATTLPSLGNTEAFF.

CDR3 amino acids: CASSDGKGSNQPQHF. The CDR3 DNA reads TGCGCCAGCAGCGATGGGAAAGGGTCCAATCAGCCCCAGCATTTT. The V gene is TRBV5-1, the J gene TRBJ1-5; unclear D gene. The CDR3 length is 15 residues. Trimming took off 4 bases at V and 3 bases at J, with 14 bases between the two ends. Germline V gene sequence: CDR1 SGHRS, CDR2 YFSETQ.

The CDR3 loop is CASSLGQGLREQYF. CDR3 nucleotide sequence: TGCGCCAGCAGCTTGGGACAGGGTTTGCGAGAGCAGTACTTC. The J gene is TRBJ2-7, the V gene TRBV5-1; 7 bases are a match to TRBD1. The V segment lost 0 bases and the J segment 7 bases; nucleotides outside the gene matches: 7. In germline, CDR1 is SGHRS, CDR2 YFSETQ. This CDR3 has 14 amino acids.

The J gene is TRBJ2-2, the V gene TRBV4-3; D remains unclear. Germline V lookup: CDR1 LGHNA, CDR2 YSLEER. Between the trimmed V and J ends, which lost 0 bases and 5 bases, there was a span of 7 bases. This CDR3 is built from 14 residues. CDR3 loop: CASSQDSRTGELFF. The CDR3 DNA is TGCGCCAGCAGCCAAGATAGCCGAACCGGGGAGCTGTTTTTT.

This clonotype was seen a few times. The chain links TRBV30 to TRBJ2-5; D may be TRBD1 or TRBD2 (5 bases each). CDR3 length equals 13 residues. Trimming shortened V by 0 bases and J by 5 bases, and 10 bases separated the two germline ends. Germline lookup yields CDR1 GTSNPN and CDR2 SVGIG (reference sequence). The CDR3: CAWSVGGRETQYF. DNA for the CDR3: TGTGCCTGGAGTGTTGGGGGACGGGAGACCCAGTACTTC. The whole variable domain, filled in from reference TRBV30 and TRBJ2-5, reads SQTIHQWPATLVQPVGSPLSLECTVEGTSNPNLYWYRQAAGRGLQLLFYSVGIGQISSEVPQNLSASRPQDRQFILSSKKLLLSDSGFYLCAWSVGGRETQYFGPGTRLLVL.

This clonotype was picked up a small number of times. V is TRBV21-1 and J is TRBJ2-3; TRBD1 reflects the table's D call only, with no check against the DNA. TRBV21-1 corresponds to a pseudogene. This CDR3 has 16 residues. The CDR3 DNA sequence: TGTGCCAGCAGCAAAGGTAAGGCGGGGGGGGGCGATACGCAGTATTTT. It yields the protein CASSKGKAGGGDTQYF.

This CDR3 is CASSSVGRGQDYGYTF. The CDR3 bases are TGTGCCAGCAGTTCCGTGGGCAGGGGGCAAGACTATGGCTACACCTTC. The chain couples TRBV12-3 or TRBV12-4 to TRBJ1-2, with 8 bases aligning to TRBD1. The trim removed 4 bases at V and 3 bases at J, leaving 10 bases unmatched. The CDR3 totals 16 residues.

This clonotype was counted only a few times. The genes are TRBV10-1 and TRBJ2-3; D is possibly TRBD1 or TRBD2 (6 bases each). The germline gives CDR1 WNHNN, CDR2 SYGVQD (reference sequence). CDR3 length equals 17 residues. V was cut by 2 bases and J by 5 bases, with 20 bases left in between. For the CDR3, the DNA is TGCGCCAGCAGTGAGACACCCTCCGGGGGCGGCAAAGATACGCAGTATTTT. Its protein product is CASSETPSGGGKDTQYF.

The J gene is TRBJ1-2, the V gene TRBV30; weak D call: TRBD1 (5 bases). The CDR3 extends over 14 amino acids. CDR1 and CDR2 (germline): GTSNPN, SVGIG (reference sequence). Trimming pared 0 bases from V and 3 bases from J, leaving 11 bases between. CDR3 region: CAWSVSLGDYGYTF. In nucleotides, the CDR3 is TGTGCCTGGAGTGTAAGTTTGGGGGACTATGGCTACACCTTC. Using reference TRBV30 and TRBJ1-2 for the parts outside the CDR3, the full variable domain is SQTIHQWPATLVQPVGSPLSLECTVEGTSNPNLYWYRQAAGRGLQLLFYSVGIGQISSEVPQNLSASRPQDRQFILSSKKLLLSDSGFYLCAWSVSLGDYGYTFGSGTRLTVV.